This T cell receptor beta chain was recorded in a study of T cells in Graves' hyperthyroidism and ophthalmopathy. Findings of the study overall: Onset of ophthalmopathy came a median approximately 6.5 months after the model predicted it.

The CDR3 is made up of 14 amino acids. V was trimmed by 3 bases and J by 4 bases, leaving 9 bases between them. This clonotype was counted ten times or more. The antigen is not known. There were TCR beta CDR3 regions amplified from RNA transcripts. Researchers ran a first-round RT-PCR on the TCR CDR3 using the HTBI primer set. TCRdb reanalysed the multiplex PCR reads using MiXCR and keeps one entry per CDR3 protein. The table shows about half a million distinct CDR3 sequences, with around a quarter occurring only once. This clonotype was sampled from a woman in her 30s with Graves' ophthalmopathy. The sequencing sample was made of blood. The V and J genes are TRBV12-3 or TRBV12-4 and TRBJ2-2; the D is unclear. CDR3 amino acids: CASSFSGATGELFF. In DNA form, the CDR3 reads TGTGCCAGCAGTTTTTCAGGTGCCACCGGGGAGCTGTTTTTT.